These 20 T cell receptor beta chains were all obtained from the same sample, sequenced in a study of blood T cell repertoires in COVID-19 (dated by TCRdb to the early 2020s). Libraries were prepared through the immunoSEQ multiplex PCR assay. TCRdb holds this immuneACCESS table with in-frame rearrangements only. Some clones are missing; in checked studies, unresolved V genes explain under half, and the rest has no known cause. The sample profile shows under 250,000 clones; about 84% of them were found once. The ten biggest clones cover over 9% of the sample. Sequences were obtained from peripheral blood. These receptors all stem from a man aged 80 or over with acute or convalescent COVID-19.

V gene TRBV6-5 combines with J gene TRBJ2-7, with TRBD1 matching 7 bases. Trimming at V came to 4 bases and at J to 0 bases, leaving 3 bases not matched to a gene. Per the germline V gene, CDR1 is MNHEY and CDR2 is SVGAGI. CDR3 length equals 14 residues. As DNA, the CDR3 is TGTGCCAGCAGTTTGACAGGGAACTCCTACGAGCAGTACTTC. This sequence encodes CASSLTGNSYEQYF.

This chain joins TRBV7-9 and TRBJ1-6; the D gene is possibly TRBD1 (6 bases). This CDR3 has 14 residues. From germline, CDR1 is SEHNR and CDR2 FQNEAQ (reference sequence). Trimming removed 4 bases at V and 8 bases at J, with 12 bases between. The CDR3 DNA sequence: TGTGCCAGCAGCTCCACAGGGTTTCATTCACCCCTCCACTTT. The encoded protein is CASSSTGFHSPLHF.

This clone was seen a few times. The chain is built from TRBV27 and TRBJ1-2; D is ambiguous. The CDR3 runs 15 residues. Per germline, CDR1 MNHEY and CDR2 SMNVEV (reference sequence). V dropped 7 bases and J dropped 1 base, with 16 bases sitting between them. The CDR3 nucleotides are TGTGCCAGCAAAGAAAAGCAGGCGTATAACTATGGCTACACCTTC. This encodes CASKEKQAYNYGYTF.

The J gene is TRBJ1-6, the V gene TRBV5-8; possibly TRBD1 for D (6 bases). The CDR3 totals 15 residues. The germline CDR1 and CDR2 sequences are SGHTS and YDEGEE. V gave up 4 bases and J gave up 9 bases, with 17 bases separating them. The CDR3 reads CASSTAQGSGSPLHF. The CDR3 DNA sequence: TGTGCCAGCAGCACCGCACAGGGTTCTGGTTCACCCCTCCACTTT.

In this sample, this clone turned up a few times. The chain links TRBV5-8 to TRBJ1-1; 8 bases line up with TRBD1. The germline V gene encodes CDR1 SGHTS and CDR2 YDEGEE. V trimming: 4 bases; J trimming: 2 bases; junction bases outside the gene matches: 7. The CDR3 is 15 residues long. The CDR3 nucleotides are TGTGCCAGCAGCGGGACAGGCCTACCTAACACTGAAGCTTTCTTT. This codes for CASSGTGLPNTEAFF.

This chain uses TRBV9 with TRBJ1-4, with D perhaps TRBD1 (6 bases). The CDR3 length is 15 residues. The V gene lost 0 bases and the J gene lost 5 bases, with 11 bases spanning the gap. Germline loops: CDR1 SGDLS, CDR2 YYNGEE. In DNA form, the CDR3 reads TGTGCCAGCAGCGTAGGAACAGGGAAAAATGAAAAACTGTTTTTT. Translation: CASSVGTGKNEKLFF.

This chain uses TRBV12-3 or TRBV12-4 with TRBJ1-2; TRBD1 agrees at 8 bases. CDR3 length: 13 residues. With 8 bases clipped from V and 8 bases from J, the junction kept 10 bases outside the gene matches. The CDR3 DNA is TGTGCCAGCGCTAGGGCAGGGGGCGAGGGCTACACCTTC. It is translated as CASARAGGEGYTF.

This clone was found once. The rearrangement links TRBV3-1 (or the pseudogene TRBV3-2) to TRBJ2-7; 8 nucleotides match TRBD2. In germline, CDR1 is LGHDT, CDR2 YNNKEL (reference sequence). Losses at the gene ends were 1 base for V and 3 bases for J; bases not matched to a gene: 20. The CDR3 covers 20 residues. The CDR3 DNA follows: TGTGCCAGCAGCCAAGTCGGGGATGGGGGCCTAGCGGGCGCATTCTACGAGCAGTACTTC. It is translated as CASSQVGDGGLAGAFYEQYF.

This chain uses TRBV6-5 with TRBJ2-7, with a possible D match to TRBD1 (5 bases). CDR3 length: 16 residues. Germline lookup yields CDR1 MNHEY and CDR2 SVGAGI. The V end lost 0 bases, the J end lost 3 bases, and 15 bases lay between the germline ends. CDR3 bases: TGTGCCAGCAGTTACTCAGGGGCGAATGGGGACTACGAGCAGTACTTC. Translating gives CASSYSGANGDYEQYF.

The chain recombines TRBV23-1 with TRBJ1-2; 7 nucleotides agree with TRBD1. TRBV23-1 is classed as an ORF, of uncertain function. CDR3 size: 16 residues. Germline trimming cut 0 bases from V and 0 bases from J; bases unmatched to any gene: 4. CDR3 amino acids: CASSQSTGVANYGYTF. The DNA for the CDR3 is TGCGCCAGCAGTCAATCTACAGGGGTAGCTAACTATGGCTACACCTTC.

The chain has TRBV3-1 (or the pseudogene TRBV3-2) and TRBJ2-1; D is unclear. V lost 0 bases, J lost 5 bases, and 8 bases lay in between. This CDR3 comprises 14 residues. The germline V gene encodes CDR1 LGHDT and CDR2 YNNKEL (reference sequence). In DNA, the CDR3 is TGTGCCAGCAGCCAAGAGTCACTAAACAATGAGCAGTTCTTC. Translating it yields CASSQESLNNEQFF.

Details on this clone: An end of the junction does not agree with germline; a read error may underlie this. This CDR3 is also generated by other DNA sequences in the sample. The V call is TRBV7-2, the J call TRBJ2-3; 12 nucleotides match TRBD2. Germline V CDR1 and CDR2: SGHTA, FQGNSA. The CDR3 has 15 residues. This CDR3 is CASSLAGGSTDTQYF. Written as DNA, the CDR3 is TGTGCCAGCAGCCTAGCGGGGGGGAGCACAGATACGCAGTATTTT.

The chain combines TRBV7-3 with TRBJ2-1, with 7 positions matching TRBD2. Per the germline V gene, CDR1 is SGHTA and CDR2 is FQGTGA. V was clipped by 2 bases and J by 14 bases; unmatched bases: 6. The CDR3 contains 12 residues. The CDR3 region is CASSLYSGNKFF. The CDR3 region has the DNA TGTGCCAGCAGCTTATACAGCGGGAATAAGTTCTTC.

V usage is TRBV9 and J usage is TRBJ1-1; D not resolved. This CDR3 has 13 residues. Germline CDR1 SGDLS, CDR2 YYNGEE. Deletions cut 0 bases from V and 3 bases from J, with 6 bases between. CDR3 coding DNA: TGTGCCAGCAGCGTAGCTCTCCACACTGAAGCTTTCTTT. The encoded protein is CASSVALHTEAFF.

This chain links TRBV5-6 with TRBJ1-5; a possible D gene is TRBD1 (5 bases). Germline V CDR1 and CDR2: SGHDT, YYEEEE. Trimming removed 0 bases from V and 6 bases from J, with 13 bases in between. The CDR3 runs 15 residues. The CDR3 DNA reads TGTGCCAGCAGCTTGGGGGCAGGGCGGTCTCAGCCCCAGCATTTT. This sequence encodes CASSLGAGRSQPQHF. The complete variable domain, with remaining parts taken from reference TRBV5-6 and TRBJ1-5, reads DAGVTQSPTHLIKTRGQQVTLRCSPKSGHDTVSWYQQALGQGPQFIFQYYEEEERQRGNFPDRFSGHQFPNYSSELNVNALLLGDSALYLCASSLGAGRSQPQHFGDGTRLSIL.

The V gene is TRBV28, the J gene TRBJ2-5; D is ambiguous. V dropped 4 bases and J dropped 8 bases, with 20 bases sitting between them. Germline V CDR1 and CDR2: MDHEN, SYDVKM. The CDR3 contains 15 residues. Written as DNA, the CDR3 is TGTGCCAGCAGTTCCCCCCTCCACAGCTTTCTTACCCAGTACTTC. This encodes CASSSPLHSFLTQYF. The full variable domain, its missing parts supplied by reference TRBV28 and TRBJ2-5, is DVKVTQSSRYLVKRTGEKVFLECVQDMDHENMFWYRQDPGLGLRLIYFSYDVKMKEKGDIPEGYSVSREKKERFSLILESASTNQTSMYLCASSSPLHSFLTQYFGPGTRLLVL.

The chain joins TRBV18 to TRBJ2-7; D gene uncertain. Trimming took off 0 bases at V and 3 bases at J, with 6 bases between the two ends. The CDR3 is 13 amino acids. The germline V gene has CDR1 KGHSH and CDR2 LQKENI. In DNA, the CDR3 is TGTGCCAGCTCACCACCGGCCGACTACGAGCAGTACTTC. This translates into CASSPPADYEQYF.

The chain carries TRBV7-2 and TRBJ1-2; a weak D match, TRBD1 (5 bases). With 3 bases removed from V and 5 bases from J, the gap between germline ends came to 16 bases. This CDR3 is built from 15 residues. Germline lookup yields CDR1 SGHTA and CDR2 FQGNSA. CDR3 loop: CASSFGGRGLYGYTF. In nucleotides, the CDR3 is TGTGCCAGCAGCTTTGGTGGTAGGGGACTTTATGGCTACACCTTC.

This sequence joins TRBV6-2 or TRBV6-3 and TRBJ1-2; D remains ambiguous. CDR1 is MNHEY and CDR2 is SVGEGT in the germline V gene. The CDR3 spans 13 residues. V shed 2 bases and J shed 4 bases, with 8 bases lying between them. CDR3 nucleotide sequence: TGTGCCAGCAGTTACGGTCCGCGCTATGGCTACACCTTC. It encodes CASSYGPRYGYTF.

The V and J genes are TRBV15 and TRBJ1-4, with 8 bases lining up with TRBD1. The CDR3 has 16 residues. V trimming: 3 bases; J trimming: 1 base; junction bases outside the gene matches: 4. Germline CDR1 LNHNV, CDR2 YYDKDF (reference sequence). CDR3 bases: TGTGCCACCAGCAGGGTCACAGGGGGAACTAATGAAAAACTGTTTTTT. Translation gives CATSRVTGGTNEKLFF. Full variable domain (missing parts from reference TRBV15 and TRBJ1-4): DAMVIQNPRYQVTQFGKPVTLSCSQTLNHNVMYWYQQKSSQAPKLLFHYYDKDFNNEADTPDNFQSRRPNTSFCFLDIRSPGLGDTAMYLCATSRVTGGTNEKLFFGSGTQLSVL.